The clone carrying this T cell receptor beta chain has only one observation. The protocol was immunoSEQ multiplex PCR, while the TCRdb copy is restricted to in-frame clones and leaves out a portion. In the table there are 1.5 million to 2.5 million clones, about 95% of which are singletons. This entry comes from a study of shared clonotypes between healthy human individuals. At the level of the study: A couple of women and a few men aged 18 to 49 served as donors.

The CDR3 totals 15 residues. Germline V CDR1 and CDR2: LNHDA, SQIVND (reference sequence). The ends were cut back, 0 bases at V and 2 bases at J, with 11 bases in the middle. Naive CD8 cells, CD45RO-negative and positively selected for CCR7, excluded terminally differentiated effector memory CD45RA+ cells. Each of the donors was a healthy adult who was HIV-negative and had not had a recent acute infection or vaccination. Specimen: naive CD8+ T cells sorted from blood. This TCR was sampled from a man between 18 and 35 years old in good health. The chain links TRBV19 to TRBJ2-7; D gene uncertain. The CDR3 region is CASSIERDSAYEQYF. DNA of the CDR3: TGTGCCAGTAGTATAGAAAGGGATTCTGCCTACGAGCAGTACTTC. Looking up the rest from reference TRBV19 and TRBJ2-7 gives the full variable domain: DGGITQSPKYLFRKEGQNVTLSCEQNLNHDAMYWYRQDPGQGLRLIYYSQIVNDFQKGDIAEGYSVSREKKESFPLTVTSAQKNPTAFYLCASSIERDSAYEQYFGPGTRLTVT.